This TCR beta chain was identified during a study of early T cells in non-severe SARS-CoV-2 infection. In this sample, this clonotype turned up a few times. CDR1 and CDR2 (germline): MDHEN, SYDVKM. Trimming shortened V by 7 bases and J by 9 bases, and 16 bases separated the two germline ends. CDR3 length: 14 amino acids. Each single cDNA molecule received a unique molecular identifier. MiXCR, applied by TCRdb to the 5' RACE reads, yields one record per CDR3 protein. The sample includes under 60,000 distinct CDR3 sequences, approximately 8% of them seen just once. The sample consisted of whole blood. The clonotype comes from an adult who was a healthcare worker with PCR-confirmed SARS-CoV-2 infection or an uninfected control (not recorded which). The V call is TRBV28, the J call TRBJ1-6; D gene ambiguous. The CDR3 DNA follows: TGTGCCAGCATCGACGCGGTTAGAGGTTCACCCCTCCACTTT. It translates to CASIDAVRGSPLHF.